This T cell receptor (beta chain) is from a study of CD4 and CD8 cells across lung adenocarcinoma regions. TCRdb re-called the PCR reads with MiXCR, one entry per CDR3 protein. The sample comprises 25,000 or so distinct CDR3 sequences, about 50% of which are singletons, and 20% to 25% rests with the top ten. Samples came from patients with localized non-small cell lung adenocarcinoma. V lost 2 bases, J lost 4 bases, and 13 bases lay in between. This CDR3 is 14 amino acids long. Germline lookup yields CDR1 DFQATT and CDR2 SNEGSKA (reference sequence). The clonotype originates from a male donor with lung adenocarcinoma. The CD4 and CD8 labels of this study may be unreliable. The chain is built from TRBV20-1 and TRBJ2-3, with a possible D match to TRBD1 (5 bases). The sample consisted of CD4+ T cells from the center of a lung tumor. The CDR3 loop reads CSARWGAVADTQYF. The CDR3 bases are TGCAGTGCTAGATGGGGCGCAGTGGCAGATACGCAGTATTTT.